This T cell receptor beta chain was retrieved from a study of CD8 T cells in ankylosing spondylitis. Study results and limitations: A TCR beta motif of roughly 8 highly homologous variants seemed to mark ankylosing spondylitis blood. The disease-linked clones had a CD8+ phenotype and low blood frequencies. Previously reported in reactive arthritis synovial fluid and blood were some of the motif variants. Matched synovial fluid from ankylosing spondylitis patients was reported to be enriched for disease-linked clones.

About this clonotype itself: As yet, its antigen is unknown. No DNA is shown, since the ends of the CDR3 on it are uncertain; the CDR3 is the one TCRdb lists.

By quantitative 5'-RACE with molecular barcodes, the TCR beta libraries were made. TCRdb re-derived calls from the 5' RACE reads in MiXCR, one entry per CDR3 protein. The sample gives approximately 540,000 distinct CDR3 sequences, roughly an eighth of which show up once; under 7.5% is in the top ten. The CDR3 numbers 15 amino acids, ends counted. Germline V gives CDR1 MNHNS, CDR2 SASEGT. The V and J genes are TRBV6-1 and TRBJ1-5; TRBD1 is taken as the D call from the table, unchecked against the DNA. The sequence was obtained from a male donor with ankylosing spondylitis. The material sequenced was blood, either unsorted or a sorted T cell fraction (not recorded which). CDR3 residues: CASTTFGATGQPQHF.